This is a list of T cell receptor beta chains from one sample in a study of siplizumab effects on memory and regulatory T cells. Data came from immunoSEQ multiplex PCR; TCRdb stores just in-frame clones and leaves some out. The sample carries about 72,000 clones, about 90% recorded once. The sequencing sample was made of CD8+ T cells sorted from blood. Every receptor here comes from a human donor in good health. Each CDR3 is given with its conserved first and last residue. Fields, in order: J gene, V gene, CDR3 protein.

>TRBJ2-2|TRBV6-4
CASSDGSTGELFF
>TRBJ2-7|TRBV7-8
CASSLGVARALEQYF
>TRBJ1-4|TRBV6-5
CASSYYRPGDNEKLFF
>TRBJ2-5|TRBV5-1
CASSTDRFQETQYF
>TRBJ1-1|TRBV19
CASSFTGQNTEAFF
>TRBJ1-1|TRBV19
CASTPQGFDTEAFF
>TRBJ1-2|TRBV4-1
CASSQEKYGYTF
>TRBJ2-1|TRBV5-6
CASSLVGGRGEQFF
>TRBJ2-1|TRBV16
CASSHFTGFNEQFF
>TRBJ2-1|TRBV7-9
CASSLGGGTNEQFF
>TRBJ2-5|TRBV19
CASSPWTGQETQYF
>TRBJ2-7|TRBV10-3
CAISEGAVAYEQYF
>TRBJ2-1|TRBV9
CASSALANPYNEQFF
>TRBJ1-2|TRBV14
CASSQRAGNYGYTF
>TRBJ2-2|TRBV2
CASATGAFNTGELFF
>TRBJ2-2|TRBV7-9
CASSTPLAGLTGELFF
>TRBJ2-3|TRBV30
CAWSLGLGFTDTQYF
>TRBJ2-3|TRBV7-8
CASSLVWGGTDTQYF
>TRBJ1-1|TRBV6-6
CASSPGIKTEAFF
>TRBJ2-1|TRBV6-5
CASSPVGNEQFF
>TRBJ1-1|TRBV9
CASSVDEGFTEAFF
>TRBJ1-2|TRBV2
CASSEIFPNYGYTF
>TRBJ2-7|TRBV13
CASSLAASGRGPGEQYF
>TRBJ2-7|TRBV5-1
CASSLGEGPYEQYF
>TRBJ2-7|TRBV14
CASSQAQGVGYEQYF
>TRBJ2-1|TRBV7-9
CASSSALSSGVYYNEQFF
>TRBJ2-3|TRBV7-9
CASSQGWRAPQNTQYF
>TRBJ2-7|TRBV19
CASSTTGDEQYF
>TRBJ2-1|TRBV11-3
CASSLRLAAFDEQFF
>TRBJ2-7|TRBV9
CASSVEQAPGEQYF
>TRBJ2-5|TRBV7-9
CASSSSGGRGLGETQYF
>TRBJ1-4|TRBV9
CASSPPRGGEKLFF
>TRBJ2-7|TRBV7-9
CASSLSSGLSSYEQYF
>TRBJ2-5|TRBV4-1
CASSQGPGWETQYF
>TRBJ2-7|TRBV5-1
CASSTIGQGLAYEQYF
>TRBJ2-7|TRBV6-5
CASSYRIAGAGYEQYF
>TRBJ2-1|TRBV19
CASSISGGPYNEQFF
>TRBJ2-7|TRBV19
CASSRGGVHEQYF
>TRBJ1-1|TRBV28
CASRPTGTLSTEAFF
>TRBJ1-2|TRBV9
CASRPGDRFDRVEGYTF
>TRBJ2-7|TRBV19
CASSIGTSREQYF
>TRBJ1-1|TRBV6-5
CASSLRANTEAFF
>TRBJ2-7|TRBV10-3
CAISDPGQGRYEQYF
>TRBJ1-5|TRBV19
CASSKMGQGSQPQHF
>TRBJ2-1|TRBV7-8
CATTSGAQADEQFF